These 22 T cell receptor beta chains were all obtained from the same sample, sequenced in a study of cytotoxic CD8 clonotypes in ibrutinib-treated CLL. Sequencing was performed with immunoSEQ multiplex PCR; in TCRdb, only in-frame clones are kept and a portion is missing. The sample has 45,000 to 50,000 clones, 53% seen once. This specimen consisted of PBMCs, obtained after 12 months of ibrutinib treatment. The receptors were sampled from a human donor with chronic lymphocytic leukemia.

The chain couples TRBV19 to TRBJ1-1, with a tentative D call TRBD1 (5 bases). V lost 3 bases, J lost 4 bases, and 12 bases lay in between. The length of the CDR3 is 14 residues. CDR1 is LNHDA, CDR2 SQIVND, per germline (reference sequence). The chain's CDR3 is CASSIRTQATEAFF. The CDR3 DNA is TGTGCCAGTAGTATCCGGACACAGGCCACTGAAGCTTTCTTT.

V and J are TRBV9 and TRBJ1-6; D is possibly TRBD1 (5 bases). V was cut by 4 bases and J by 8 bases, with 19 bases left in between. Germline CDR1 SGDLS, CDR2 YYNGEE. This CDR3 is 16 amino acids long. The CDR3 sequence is CASSRAMGGFDSPLHF. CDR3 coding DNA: TGTGCCAGCAGCCGGGCCATGGGGGGTTTTGATTCACCCCTCCACTTT.

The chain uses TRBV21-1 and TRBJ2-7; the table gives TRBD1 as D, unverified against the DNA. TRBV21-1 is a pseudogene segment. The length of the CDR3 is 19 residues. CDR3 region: CASSGHGPNAPGRNYEQYF. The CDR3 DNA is TGTGCCAGCAGTGGCCATGGACCAAACGCGCCAGGGCGGAACTACGAGCAGTACTTC.

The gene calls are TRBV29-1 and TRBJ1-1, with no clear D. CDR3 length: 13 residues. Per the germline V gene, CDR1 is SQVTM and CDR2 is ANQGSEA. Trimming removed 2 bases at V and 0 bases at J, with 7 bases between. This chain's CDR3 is CSVERGLNTEAFF. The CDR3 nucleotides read TGCAGCGTTGAACGGGGATTGAACACTGAAGCTTTCTTT.

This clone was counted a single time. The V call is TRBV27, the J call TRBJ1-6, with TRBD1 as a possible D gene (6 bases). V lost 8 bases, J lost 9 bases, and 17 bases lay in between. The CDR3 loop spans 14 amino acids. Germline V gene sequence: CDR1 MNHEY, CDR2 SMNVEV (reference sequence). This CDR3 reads CASSVTQGGSPLHF. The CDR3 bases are TGTGCCAGCTCCGTCACACAGGGCGGTTCACCCCTCCACTTT.

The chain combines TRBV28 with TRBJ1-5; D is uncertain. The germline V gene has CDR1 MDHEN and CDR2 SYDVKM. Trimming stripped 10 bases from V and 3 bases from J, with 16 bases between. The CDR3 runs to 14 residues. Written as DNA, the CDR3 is TGTGCCACCCGGGAAGGGCAGAACAATCAGCCCCAGCATTTT. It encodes CATREGQNNQPQHF.

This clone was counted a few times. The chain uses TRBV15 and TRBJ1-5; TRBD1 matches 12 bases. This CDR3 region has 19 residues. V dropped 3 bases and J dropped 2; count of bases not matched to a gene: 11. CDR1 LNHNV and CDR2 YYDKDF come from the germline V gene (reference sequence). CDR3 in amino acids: CATSRQGTGGWRGNQPQHF. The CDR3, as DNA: TGTGCCACCAGCAGGCAAGGGACAGGGGGCTGGAGGGGCAATCAGCCCCAGCATTTT. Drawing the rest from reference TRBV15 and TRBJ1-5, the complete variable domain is DAMVIQNPRYQVTQFGKPVTLSCSQTLNHNVMYWYQQKSSQAPKLLFHYYDKDFNNEADTPDNFQSRRPNTSFCFLDIRSPGLGDTAMYLCATSRQGTGGWRGNQPQHFGDGTRLSIL.

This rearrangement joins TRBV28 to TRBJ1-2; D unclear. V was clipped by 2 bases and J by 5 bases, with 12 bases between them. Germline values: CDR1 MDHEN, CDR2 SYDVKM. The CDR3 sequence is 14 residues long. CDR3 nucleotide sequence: TGTGCCAGCAGTTTAATGGGAACTACTTATGGCTACACCTTC. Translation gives CASSLMGTTYGYTF.

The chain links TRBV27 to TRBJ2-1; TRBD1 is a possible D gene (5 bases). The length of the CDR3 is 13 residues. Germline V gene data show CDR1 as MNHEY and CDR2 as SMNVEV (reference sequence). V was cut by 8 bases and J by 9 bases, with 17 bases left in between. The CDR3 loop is CASFGGIRGEQFF. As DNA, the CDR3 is TGTGCCAGCTTCGGTGGAATTAGGGGTGAGCAGTTCTTC.

CDR3 amino acids: CASSLEGTRSGEQYF. In DNA, the CDR3 is TGTGCCAGCAGCTTGGAGGGGACAAGGTCGGGGGAGCAGTACTTC. This chain joins TRBV5-8 and TRBJ2-7, with D maybe TRBD1 (6 bases). Deletions cut 0 bases from V and 7 bases from J, with 17 bases between. Germline V gives CDR1 SGHTS, CDR2 YDEGEE. This CDR3 has 15 amino acids.

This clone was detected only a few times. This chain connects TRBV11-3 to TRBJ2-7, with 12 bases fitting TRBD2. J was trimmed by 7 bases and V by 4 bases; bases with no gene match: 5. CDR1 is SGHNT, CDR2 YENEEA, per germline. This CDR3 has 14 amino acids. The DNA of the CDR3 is TGTGCCAGCAGCTATGCTAGCGGGAGGGATGAGCAGTACTTC. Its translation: CASSYASGRDEQYF. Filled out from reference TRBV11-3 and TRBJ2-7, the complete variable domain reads EAGVVQSPRYKIIEKKQPVAFWCNPISGHNTLYWYLQNLGQGPELLIRYENEEAVDDSQLPKDRFSAERLKGVDSTLKIQPAELGDSAVYLCASSYASGRDEQYFGPGTRLTVT.

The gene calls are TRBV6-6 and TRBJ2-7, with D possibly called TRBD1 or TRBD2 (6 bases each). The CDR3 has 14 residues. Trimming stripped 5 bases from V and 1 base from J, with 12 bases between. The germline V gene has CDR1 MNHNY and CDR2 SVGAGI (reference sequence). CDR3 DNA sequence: TGTGCCAGCAGTAAGGAGGGGGGTTCCTACGAGCAGTACTTC. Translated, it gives CASSKEGGSYEQYF.

The DNA for the CDR3 is TGCAGCGTTGAGACGGGACGTGAGCAGTTCTTC. Translating gives CSVETGREQFF. The chain has TRBV29-1 and TRBJ2-1; D is tentatively TRBD1 or TRBD2 (5 bases each). Deletions cut 3 bases from V and 9 bases from J, with 9 bases between. The CDR3 has 11 residues. Germline-derived CDR1 and CDR2 are SQVTM and ANQGSEA.

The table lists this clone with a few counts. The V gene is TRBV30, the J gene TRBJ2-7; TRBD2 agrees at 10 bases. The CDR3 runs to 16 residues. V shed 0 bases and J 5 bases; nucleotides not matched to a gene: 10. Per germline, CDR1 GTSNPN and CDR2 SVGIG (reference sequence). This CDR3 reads CAWSVRLAGATHEQYF. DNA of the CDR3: TGTGCCTGGAGTGTACGGCTAGCGGGAGCAACCCACGAGCAGTACTTC. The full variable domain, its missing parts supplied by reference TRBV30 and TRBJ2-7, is SQTIHQWPATLVQPVGSPLSLECTVEGTSNPNLYWYRQAAGRGLQLLFYSVGIGQISSEVPQNLSASRPQDRQFILSSKKLLLSDSGFYLCAWSVRLAGATHEQYFGPGTRLTVT.

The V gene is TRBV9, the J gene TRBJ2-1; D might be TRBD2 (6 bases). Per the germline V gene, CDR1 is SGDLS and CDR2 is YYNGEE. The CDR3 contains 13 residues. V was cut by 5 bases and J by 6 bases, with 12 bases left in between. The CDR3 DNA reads TGTGCCAGCAGTGAGGACGGGGGCAATGAGCAGTTCTTC. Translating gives CASSEDGGNEQFF.

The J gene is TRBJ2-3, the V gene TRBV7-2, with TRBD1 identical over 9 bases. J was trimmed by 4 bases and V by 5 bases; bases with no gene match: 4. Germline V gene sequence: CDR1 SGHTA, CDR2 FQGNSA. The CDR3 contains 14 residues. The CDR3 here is CASSTRDRADTQYF. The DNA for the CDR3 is TGTGCCAGCAGCACCAGGGACAGGGCAGATACGCAGTATTTT.

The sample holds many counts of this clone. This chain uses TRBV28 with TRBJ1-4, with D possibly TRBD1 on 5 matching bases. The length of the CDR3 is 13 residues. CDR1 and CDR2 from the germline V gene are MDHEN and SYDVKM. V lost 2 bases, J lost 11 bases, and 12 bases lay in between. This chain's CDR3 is CASSLNPEGKLFF. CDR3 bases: TGTGCCAGCAGTTTAAACCCGGAGGGGAAACTGTTTTTT.

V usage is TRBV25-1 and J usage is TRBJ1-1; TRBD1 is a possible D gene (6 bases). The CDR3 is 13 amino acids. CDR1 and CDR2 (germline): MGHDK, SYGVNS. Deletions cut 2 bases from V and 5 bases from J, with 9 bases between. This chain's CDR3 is CASSETGRTEAFF. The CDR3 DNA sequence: TGTGCCAGCAGTGAAACAGGGAGAACTGAAGCTTTCTTT.

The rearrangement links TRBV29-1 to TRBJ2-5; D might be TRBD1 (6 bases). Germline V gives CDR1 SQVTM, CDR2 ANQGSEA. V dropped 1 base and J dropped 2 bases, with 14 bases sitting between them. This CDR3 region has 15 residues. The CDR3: CSVEGSAGAQETQYF. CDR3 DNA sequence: TGCAGCGTTGAAGGGTCCGCAGGGGCGCAAGAGACCCAGTACTTC.

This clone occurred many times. CDR3 coding DNA: TGTGCCAGCAGCTTAGACGGGAACTATGGCTACACCTTC. It encodes CASSLDGNYGYTF. The rearrangement links TRBV11-2 to TRBJ1-2; D unresolved. CDR1 is SGHAT, CDR2 FQNNGV, per germline. Trimming took off 0 bases at V and 2 bases at J, with 4 bases between the two ends. The CDR3 spans 13 residues.

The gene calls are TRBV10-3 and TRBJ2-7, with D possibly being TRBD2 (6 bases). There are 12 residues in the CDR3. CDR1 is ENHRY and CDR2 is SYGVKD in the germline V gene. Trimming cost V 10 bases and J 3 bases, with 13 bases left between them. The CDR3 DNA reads TGTGCCACAGGAGGGCTCCACTACGAGCAGTACTTC. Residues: CATGGLHYEQYF.

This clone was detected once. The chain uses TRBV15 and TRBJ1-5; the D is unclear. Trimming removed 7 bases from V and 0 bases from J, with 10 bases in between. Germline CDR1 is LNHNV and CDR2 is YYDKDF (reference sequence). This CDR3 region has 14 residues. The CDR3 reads CATIQSYSNQPQHF. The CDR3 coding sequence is TGTGCCACCATACAGAGTTATAGCAATCAGCCCCAGCATTTT.